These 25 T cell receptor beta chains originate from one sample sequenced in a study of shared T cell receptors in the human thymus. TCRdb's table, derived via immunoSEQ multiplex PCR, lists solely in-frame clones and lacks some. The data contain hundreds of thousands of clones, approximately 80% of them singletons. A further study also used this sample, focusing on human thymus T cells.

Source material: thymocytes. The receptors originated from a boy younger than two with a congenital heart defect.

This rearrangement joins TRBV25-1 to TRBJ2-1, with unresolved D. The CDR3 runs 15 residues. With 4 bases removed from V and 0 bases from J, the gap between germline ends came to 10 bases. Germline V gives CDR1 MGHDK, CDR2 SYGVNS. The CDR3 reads CASSGGFGSYNEQFF. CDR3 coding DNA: TGTGCCAGCAGTGGCGGTTTCGGCTCCTACAATGAGCAGTTCTTC.

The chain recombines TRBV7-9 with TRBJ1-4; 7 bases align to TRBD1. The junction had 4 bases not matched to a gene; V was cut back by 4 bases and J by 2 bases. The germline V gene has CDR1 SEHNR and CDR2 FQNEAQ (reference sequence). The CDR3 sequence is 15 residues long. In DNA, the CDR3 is TGTGCCAGCAGCTCCCGGGACAGCACTAATGAAAAACTGTTTTTT. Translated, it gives CASSSRDSTNEKLFF.

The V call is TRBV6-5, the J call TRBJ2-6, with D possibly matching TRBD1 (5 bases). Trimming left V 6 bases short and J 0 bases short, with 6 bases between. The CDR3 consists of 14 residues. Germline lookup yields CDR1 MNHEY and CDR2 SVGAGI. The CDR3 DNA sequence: TGTGCCAGCAGCAGGGACTCTGGGGCCAACGTCCTGACTTTC. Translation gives CASSRDSGANVLTF.

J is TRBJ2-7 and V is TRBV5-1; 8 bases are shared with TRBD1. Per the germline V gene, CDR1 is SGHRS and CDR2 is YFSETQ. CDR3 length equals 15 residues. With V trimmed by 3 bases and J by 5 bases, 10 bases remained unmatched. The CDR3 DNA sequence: TGCGCCAGCAGCTGGGACAGGACCTCCATCCACGAGCAGTACTTC. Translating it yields CASSWDRTSIHEQYF.

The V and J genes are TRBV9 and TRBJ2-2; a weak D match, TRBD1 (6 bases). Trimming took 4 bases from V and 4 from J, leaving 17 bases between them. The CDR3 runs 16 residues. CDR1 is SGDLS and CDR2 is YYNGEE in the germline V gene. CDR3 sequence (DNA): TGTGCCAGCAGCCCCAGGGACAACTCCTCCACCGGGGAGCTGTTTTTT. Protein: CASSPRDNSSTGELFF.

This chain's CDR3 is CASSQERLAGLTDTQYF. The CDR3 nucleotides are TGCGCCAGCAGCCAAGAACGGCTAGCGGGCCTCACAGATACGCAGTATTTT. The V gene is TRBV4-3, the J gene TRBJ2-3; 8 positions agree with TRBD2. There are 17 residues in the CDR3. V dropped 0 bases and J dropped 2; count of bases not matched to a gene: 7. CDR1 is LGHNA and CDR2 is YSLEER in the germline V gene.

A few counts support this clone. The CDR3 sequence is CASSSRTGNYGYTF. CDR3 in DNA: TGTGCCAGCAGCTCCCGGACAGGGAACTATGGCTACACCTTC. The rearrangement links TRBV25-1 to TRBJ1-2; TRBD1 aligns across 8 bases. V was clipped by 6 bases and J by 2 bases; unmatched bases: 5. The CDR3 contains 14 residues. Germline CDR1 is MGHDK and CDR2 is SYGVNS.

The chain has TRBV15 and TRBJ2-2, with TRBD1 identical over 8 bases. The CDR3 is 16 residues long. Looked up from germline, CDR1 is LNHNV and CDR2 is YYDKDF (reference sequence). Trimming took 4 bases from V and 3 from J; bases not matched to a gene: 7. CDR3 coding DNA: TGTGCCACCAGCAAGCGACAGGGGACATACACCGGGGAGCTGTTTTTT. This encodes CATSKRQGTYTGELFF.

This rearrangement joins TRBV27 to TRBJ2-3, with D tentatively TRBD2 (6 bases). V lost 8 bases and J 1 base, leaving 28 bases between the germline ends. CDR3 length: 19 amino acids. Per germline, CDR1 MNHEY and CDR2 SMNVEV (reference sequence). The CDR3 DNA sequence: TGTGCCAGCGCTAAATCCCCCGACTGGAGAGCTAGCGGCACAGATACGCAGTATTTT. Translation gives CASAKSPDWRASGTDTQYF.

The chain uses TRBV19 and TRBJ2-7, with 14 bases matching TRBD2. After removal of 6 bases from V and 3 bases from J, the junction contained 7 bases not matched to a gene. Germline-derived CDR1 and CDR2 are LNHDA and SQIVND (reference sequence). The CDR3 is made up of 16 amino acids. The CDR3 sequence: CASRRGLAGVHYEQYF. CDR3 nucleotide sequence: TGTGCCAGTAGGAGGGGACTAGCGGGAGTTCACTACGAGCAGTACTTC. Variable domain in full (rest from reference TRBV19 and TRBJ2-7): DGGITQSPKYLFRKEGQNVTLSCEQNLNHDAMYWYRQDPGQGLRLIYYSQIVNDFQKGDIAEGYSVSREKKESFPLTVTSAQKNPTAFYLCASRRGLAGVHYEQYFGPGTRLTVT.

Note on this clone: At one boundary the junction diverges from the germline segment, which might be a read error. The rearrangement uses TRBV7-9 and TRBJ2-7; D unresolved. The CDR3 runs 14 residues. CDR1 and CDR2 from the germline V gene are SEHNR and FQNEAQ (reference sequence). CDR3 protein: CASTLTLHSYEQYF. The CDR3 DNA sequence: TGTGCCAGCACCTTAACTCTCCACTCCTACGAGCAGTACTTC. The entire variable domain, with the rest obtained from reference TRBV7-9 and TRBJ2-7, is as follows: DTGVSQNPRHKITKRGQNVTFRCDPISEHNRLYWYRQTLGQGPEFLTYFQNEAQLEKSRLLSDRFSAERPKGSFSTLEIQRTEQGDSAMYLCASTLTLHSYEQYFGPGTRLTVT.

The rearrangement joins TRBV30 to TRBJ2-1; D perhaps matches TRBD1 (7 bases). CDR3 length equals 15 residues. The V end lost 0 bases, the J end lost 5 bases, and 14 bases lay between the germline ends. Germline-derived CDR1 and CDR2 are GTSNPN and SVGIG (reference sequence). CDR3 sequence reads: CAWSVQGRRDNEQFF. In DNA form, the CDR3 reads TGTGCCTGGAGTGTACAGGGGAGGAGGGACAATGAGCAGTTCTTC.

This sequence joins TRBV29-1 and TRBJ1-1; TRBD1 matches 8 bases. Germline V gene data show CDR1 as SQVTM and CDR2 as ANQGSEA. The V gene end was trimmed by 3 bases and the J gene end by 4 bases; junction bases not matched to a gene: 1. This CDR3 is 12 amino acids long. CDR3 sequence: CSVDRGRTEAFF. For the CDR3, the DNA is TGCAGCGTTGACAGGGGGCGCACTGAAGCTTTCTTT.

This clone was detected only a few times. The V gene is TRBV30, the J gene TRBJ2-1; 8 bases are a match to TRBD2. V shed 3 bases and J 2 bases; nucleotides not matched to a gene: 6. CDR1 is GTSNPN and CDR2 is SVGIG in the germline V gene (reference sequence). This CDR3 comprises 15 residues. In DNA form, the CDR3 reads TGTGCCTGGAGGACGCCTAGCGGGCCCTACAATGAGCAGTTCTTC. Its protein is CAWRTPSGPYNEQFF.

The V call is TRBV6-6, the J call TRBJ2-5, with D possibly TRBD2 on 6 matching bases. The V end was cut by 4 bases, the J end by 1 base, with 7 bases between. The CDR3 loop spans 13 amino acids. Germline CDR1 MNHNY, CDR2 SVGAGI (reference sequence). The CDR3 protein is CASSSGVQETQYF. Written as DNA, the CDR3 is TGTGCCAGCAGTTCGGGAGTCCAAGAGACCCAGTACTTC.

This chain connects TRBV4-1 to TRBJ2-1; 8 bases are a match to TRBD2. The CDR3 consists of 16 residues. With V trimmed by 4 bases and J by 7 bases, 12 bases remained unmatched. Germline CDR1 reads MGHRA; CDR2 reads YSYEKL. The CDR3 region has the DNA TGCGCCAGCAGCCGCGTGACTAGCGCCCCCTTTAATGAGCAGTTCTTC. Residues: CASSRVTSAPFNEQFF.

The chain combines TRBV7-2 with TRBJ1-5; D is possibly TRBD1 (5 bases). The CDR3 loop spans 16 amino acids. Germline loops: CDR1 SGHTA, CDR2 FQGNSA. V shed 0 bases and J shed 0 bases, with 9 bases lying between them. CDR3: CASSLARGNSNQPQHF. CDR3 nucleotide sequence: TGTGCCAGCAGCTTAGCGCGGGGGAATAGCAATCAGCCCCAGCATTTT.

In DNA, the CDR3 is TGTGCCAGCAGTTTATCAAGGGGCGTGGGTCCCTCCTACGAGCAGTACTTC. Protein sequence: CASSLSRGVGPSYEQYF. The rearrangement links TRBV28 to TRBJ2-7; D is perhaps TRBD1 (5 bases). The length of the CDR3 is 17 residues. V shed 1 base and J shed 0 bases, with 16 bases lying between them. Germline V gene lookup returns CDR1 MDHEN and CDR2 SYDVKM.

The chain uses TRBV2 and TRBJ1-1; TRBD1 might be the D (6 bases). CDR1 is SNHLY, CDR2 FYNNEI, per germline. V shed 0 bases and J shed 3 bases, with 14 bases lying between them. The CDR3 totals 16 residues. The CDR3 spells CASSEAVSGVYTEAFF. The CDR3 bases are TGTGCCAGCAGTGAAGCAGTCTCAGGGGTGTACACTGAAGCTTTCTTT.

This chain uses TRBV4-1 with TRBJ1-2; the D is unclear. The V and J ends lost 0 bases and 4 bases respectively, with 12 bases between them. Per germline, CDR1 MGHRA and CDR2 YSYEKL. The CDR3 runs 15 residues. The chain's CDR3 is CASSQDRTEPYGYTF. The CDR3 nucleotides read TGCGCCAGCAGCCAAGATCGCACCGAGCCCTATGGCTACACCTTC.

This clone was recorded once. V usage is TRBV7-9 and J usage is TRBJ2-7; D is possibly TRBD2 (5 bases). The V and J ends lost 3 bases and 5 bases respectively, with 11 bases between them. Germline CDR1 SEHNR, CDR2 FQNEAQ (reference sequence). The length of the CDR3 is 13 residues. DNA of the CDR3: TGTGCCAGCAGCTTCGAGGGCCCGAACGAGCAGTACTTC. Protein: CASSFEGPNEQYF.

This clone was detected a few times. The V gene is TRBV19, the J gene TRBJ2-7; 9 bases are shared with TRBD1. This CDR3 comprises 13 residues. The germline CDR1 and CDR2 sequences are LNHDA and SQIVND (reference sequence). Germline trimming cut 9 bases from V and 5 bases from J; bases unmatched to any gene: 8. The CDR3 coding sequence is TGTGCCAGAGGGGGGACAGGGAAGAACGAGCAGTACTTC. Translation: CARGGTGKNEQYF.

Here the CDR3 reads CASSPPEIMVAFF. The CDR3 DNA sequence: TGTGCCAGCTCACCCCCCGAGATCATGGTAGCTTTCTTT. The chain employs TRBV18 and TRBJ1-1; D call uncertain. The CDR3 consists of 13 residues. Trimming shortened V by 3 bases and J by 10 bases, and 15 bases separated the two germline ends. CDR1 is KGHSH, CDR2 LQKENI, per germline. Drawing the rest from reference TRBV18 and TRBJ1-1, the complete variable domain is NAGVMQNPRHLVRRRGQEARLRCSPMKGHSHVYWYRQLPEEGLKFMVYLQKENIIDESGMPKERFSAEFPKEGPSILRIQQVVRGDSAAYFCASSPPEIMVAFFGQGTRLTVV.

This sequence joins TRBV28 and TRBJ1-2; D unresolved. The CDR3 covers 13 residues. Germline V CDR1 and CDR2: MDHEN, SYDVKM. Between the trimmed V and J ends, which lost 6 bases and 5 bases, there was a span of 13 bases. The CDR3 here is CASSIGRDYGYTF. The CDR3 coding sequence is TGTGCCAGCAGCATCGGGCGGGATTATGGCTACACCTTC.

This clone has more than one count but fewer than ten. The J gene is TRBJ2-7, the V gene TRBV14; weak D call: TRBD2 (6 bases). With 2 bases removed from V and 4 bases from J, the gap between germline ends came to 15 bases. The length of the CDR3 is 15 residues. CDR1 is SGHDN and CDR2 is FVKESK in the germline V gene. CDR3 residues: CASSQSREFPYEQYF. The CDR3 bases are TGTGCCAGCAGCCAATCCCGGGAGTTCCCATACGAGCAGTACTTC.